This record covers a single TCR beta chain. As yet, its antigen is unknown. Sequencing used immunoSEQ multiplex PCR; TCRdb keeps in-frame clones, though not all of them. The sample comprises approximately 30,000 clones, approximately 80% of which are singletons, and 3.4% rests with the top ten. The source of the sample is a study of T cells in narcolepsy. Whole-study findings and limits: No autoreactive T cell clone sequences appeared in some memory CD4+ repertoires.

V gave up 3 bases and J gave up 4 bases; unmatched junction bases: 1. Germline loops: CDR1 SGHVS, CDR2 FNYEAQ. This CDR3 has 14 residues. This chain connects TRBV7-6 to TRBJ2-2, with 8 bases fitting TRBD1. Input material: CD45RA- memory CD4+ T cells from PBMCs. The receptor's source is a human donor with narcolepsy. The DNA for the CDR3 is TGTGCCAGCAGCTTTCAGGGGGCCACCGGGGAGCTGTTTTTT. Amino acid sequence: CASSFQGATGELFF.